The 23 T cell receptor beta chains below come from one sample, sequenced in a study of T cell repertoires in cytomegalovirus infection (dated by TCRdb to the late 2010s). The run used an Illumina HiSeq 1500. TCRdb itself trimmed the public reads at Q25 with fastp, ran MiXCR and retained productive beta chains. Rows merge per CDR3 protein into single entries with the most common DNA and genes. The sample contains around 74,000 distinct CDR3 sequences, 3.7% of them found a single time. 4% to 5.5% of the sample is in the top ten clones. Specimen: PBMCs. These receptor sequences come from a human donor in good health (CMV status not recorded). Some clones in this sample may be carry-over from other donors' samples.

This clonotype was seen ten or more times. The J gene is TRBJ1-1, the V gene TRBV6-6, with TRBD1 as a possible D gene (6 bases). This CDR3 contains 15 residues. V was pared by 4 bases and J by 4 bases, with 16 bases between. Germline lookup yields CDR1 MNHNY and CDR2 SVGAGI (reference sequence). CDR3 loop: CASSSGGGAGTEAFF. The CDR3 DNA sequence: TGTGCCAGCAGTTCCGGGGGGGGCGCGGGCACTGAAGCTTTCTTT.

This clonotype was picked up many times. The CDR3, as DNA: TGTGCCAGCAGCTCAGGACTCCTTGGTGGTGAGCAGTTCTTC. Its protein product is CASSSGLLGGEQFF. This sequence joins TRBV7-8 and TRBJ2-1; possible D gene TRBD2, 5 bases. V was trimmed by 4 bases and J by 9 bases, leaving 16 bases between them. The CDR3 is 14 amino acids. Germline V lookup: CDR1 SGHVS, CDR2 FQNEAQ.

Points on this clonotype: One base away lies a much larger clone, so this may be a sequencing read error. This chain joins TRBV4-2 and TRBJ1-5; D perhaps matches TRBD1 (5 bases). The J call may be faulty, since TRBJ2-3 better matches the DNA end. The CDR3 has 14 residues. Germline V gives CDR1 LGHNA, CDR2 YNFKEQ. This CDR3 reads CASSQATGRQPQYF. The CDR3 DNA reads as TGTGCCAGCAGCCAGGCTACTGGTAGACAGCCCCAGTATTTT.

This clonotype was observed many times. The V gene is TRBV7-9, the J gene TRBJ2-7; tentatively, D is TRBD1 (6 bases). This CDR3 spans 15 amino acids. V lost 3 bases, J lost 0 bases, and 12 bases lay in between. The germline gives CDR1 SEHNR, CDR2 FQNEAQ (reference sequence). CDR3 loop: CASSFLTGFSYEQYF. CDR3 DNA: TGTGCCAGCAGCTTCCTGACAGGATTCTCCTACGAGCAGTACTTC.

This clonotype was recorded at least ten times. The CDR3 nucleotides are TGTGCCAGCAGCTTAGATCTTTCTCGGCCAGATACGCAGTATTTT. Protein sequence: CASSLDLSRPDTQYF. The chain recombines TRBV11-2 with TRBJ2-3; D not resolved. Germline V CDR1 and CDR2: SGHAT, FQNNGV. This CDR3 region has 15 residues. Trimming removed 0 bases at V and 4 bases at J, with 11 bases between.

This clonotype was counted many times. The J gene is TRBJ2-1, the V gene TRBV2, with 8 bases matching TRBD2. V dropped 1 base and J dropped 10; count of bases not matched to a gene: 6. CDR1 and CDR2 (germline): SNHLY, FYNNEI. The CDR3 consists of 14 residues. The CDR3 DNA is TGTGCCAGCAGTGAAGGCGGGGGGATTACGGAGCAGTTCTTC. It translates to CASSEGGGITEQFF.

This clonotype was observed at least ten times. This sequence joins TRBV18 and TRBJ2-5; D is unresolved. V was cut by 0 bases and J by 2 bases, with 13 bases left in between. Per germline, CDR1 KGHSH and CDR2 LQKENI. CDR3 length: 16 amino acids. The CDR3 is CASSPPGSRRQETQYF. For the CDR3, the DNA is TGTGCCAGCTCACCACCTGGTAGCAGGAGACAAGAGACCCAGTACTTC.

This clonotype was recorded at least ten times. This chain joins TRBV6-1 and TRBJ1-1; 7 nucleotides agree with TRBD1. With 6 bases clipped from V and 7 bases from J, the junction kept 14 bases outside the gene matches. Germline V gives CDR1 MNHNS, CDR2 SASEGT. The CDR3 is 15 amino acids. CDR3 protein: CASRDSDRASLEAFF. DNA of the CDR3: TGTGCCAGCAGAGACTCCGACAGGGCGTCCCTTGAAGCTTTCTTT.

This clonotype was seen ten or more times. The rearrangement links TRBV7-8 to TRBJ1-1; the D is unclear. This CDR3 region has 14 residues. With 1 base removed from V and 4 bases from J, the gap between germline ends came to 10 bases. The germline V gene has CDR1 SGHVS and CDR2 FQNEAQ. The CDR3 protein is CASSLGEVSTEAFF. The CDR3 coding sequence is TGTGCCAGCAGCTTAGGGGAGGTCAGCACTGAAGCTTTCTTT. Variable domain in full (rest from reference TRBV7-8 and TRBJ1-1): GAGVSQSPRYKVAKRGQDVALRCDPISGHVSLFWYQQALGQGPEFLTYFQNEAQLDKSGLPSDRFFAERPEGSVSTLKIQRTQQEDSAVYLCASSLGEVSTEAFFGQGTRLTVV.

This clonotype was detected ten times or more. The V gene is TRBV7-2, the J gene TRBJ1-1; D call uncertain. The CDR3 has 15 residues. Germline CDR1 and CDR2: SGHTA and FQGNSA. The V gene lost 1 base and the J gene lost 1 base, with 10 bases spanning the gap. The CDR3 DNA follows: TGTGCCAGCAGCTTAGATCTCTGGACGAACACTGAAGCTTTCTTT. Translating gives CASSLDLWTNTEAFF.

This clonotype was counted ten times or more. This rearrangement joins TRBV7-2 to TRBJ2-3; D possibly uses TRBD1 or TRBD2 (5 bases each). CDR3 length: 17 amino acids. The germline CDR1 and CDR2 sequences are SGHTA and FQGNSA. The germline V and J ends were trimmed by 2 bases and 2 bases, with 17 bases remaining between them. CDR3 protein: CASSLWGKATFTDTQYF. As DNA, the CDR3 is TGTGCCAGCAGCTTATGGGGGAAGGCGACGTTCACAGATACGCAGTATTTT.

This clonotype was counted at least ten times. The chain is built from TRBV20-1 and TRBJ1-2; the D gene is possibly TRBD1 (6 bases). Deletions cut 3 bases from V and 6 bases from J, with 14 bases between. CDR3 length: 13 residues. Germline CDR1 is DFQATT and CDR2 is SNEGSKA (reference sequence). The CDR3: CSASTGFRDGYTF. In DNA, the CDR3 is TGCAGTGCTAGTACAGGGTTCCGGGATGGCTACACCTTC.

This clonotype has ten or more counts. DNA for the CDR3: TGTGCCAGCACCGGCAGGGGGTTTAGCGAGCAGTACTTC. It encodes CASTGRGFSEQYF. The rearrangement joins TRBV28 to TRBJ2-7, with 7 bases aligning to TRBD1. Germline-derived CDR1 and CDR2 are MDHEN and SYDVKM. The J segment lost 6 bases and the V segment lost 7 bases, leaving 9 bases of the junction unmatched. The CDR3 contains 13 residues. The full variable domain, completed using reference TRBV28 and TRBJ2-7, is DVKVTQSSRYLVKRTGEKVFLECVQDMDHENMFWYRQDPGLGLRLIYFSYDVKMKEKGDIPEGYSVSREKKERFSLILESASTNQTSMYLCASTGRGFSEQYFGPGTRLTVT.

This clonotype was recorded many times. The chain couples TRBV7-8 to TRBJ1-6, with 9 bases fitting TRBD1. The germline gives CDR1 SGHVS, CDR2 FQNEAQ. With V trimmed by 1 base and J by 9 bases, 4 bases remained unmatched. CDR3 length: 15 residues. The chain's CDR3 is CASSLGQGGTSPLHF. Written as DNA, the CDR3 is TGTGCCAGCAGCTTAGGACAGGGGGGAACTTCACCCCTCCACTTT. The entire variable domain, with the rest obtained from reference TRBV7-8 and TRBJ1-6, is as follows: GAGVSQSPRYKVAKRGQDVALRCDPISGHVSLFWYQQALGQGPEFLTYFQNEAQLDKSGLPSDRFFAERPEGSVSTLKIQRTQQEDSAVYLCASSLGQGGTSPLHFGNGTRLTVT.

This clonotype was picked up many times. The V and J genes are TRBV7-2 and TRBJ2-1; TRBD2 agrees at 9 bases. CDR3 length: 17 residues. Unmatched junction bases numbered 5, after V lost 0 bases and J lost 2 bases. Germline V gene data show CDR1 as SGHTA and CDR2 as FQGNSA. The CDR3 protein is CASSLAIAGAAYNEQFF. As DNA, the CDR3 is TGTGCCAGCAGCTTAGCGATAGCGGGGGCGGCCTACAATGAGCAGTTCTTC. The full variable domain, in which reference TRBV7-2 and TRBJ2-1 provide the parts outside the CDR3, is GAGVSQSPSNKVTEKGKDVELRCDPISGHTALYWYRQSLGQGLEFLIYFQGNSAPDKSGLPSDRFSAERTGGSVSTLTIQRTQQEDSAVYLCASSLAIAGAAYNEQFFGPGTRLTVL.

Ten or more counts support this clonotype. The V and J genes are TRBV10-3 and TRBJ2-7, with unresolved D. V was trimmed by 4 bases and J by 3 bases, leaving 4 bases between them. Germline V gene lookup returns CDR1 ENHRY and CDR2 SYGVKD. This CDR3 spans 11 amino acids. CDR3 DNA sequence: TGTGCCATCAGTGCTCACTACGAGCAGTACTTC. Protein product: CAISAHYEQYF.

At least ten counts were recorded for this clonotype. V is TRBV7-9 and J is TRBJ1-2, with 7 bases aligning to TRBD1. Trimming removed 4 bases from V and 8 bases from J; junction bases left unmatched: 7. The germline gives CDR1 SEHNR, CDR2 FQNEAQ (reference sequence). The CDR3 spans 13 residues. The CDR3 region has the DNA TGTGCCAGCAGCTACGACAGGGTAGTCGGCTACACCTTC. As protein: CASSYDRVVGYTF.

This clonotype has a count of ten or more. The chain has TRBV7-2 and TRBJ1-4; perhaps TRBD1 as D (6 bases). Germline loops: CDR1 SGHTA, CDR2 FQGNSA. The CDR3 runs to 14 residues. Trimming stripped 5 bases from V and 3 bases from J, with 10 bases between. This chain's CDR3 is CASSLDRANEKLFF. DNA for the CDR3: TGTGCCAGCAGCCTGGACAGAGCTAATGAAAAACTGTTTTTT.

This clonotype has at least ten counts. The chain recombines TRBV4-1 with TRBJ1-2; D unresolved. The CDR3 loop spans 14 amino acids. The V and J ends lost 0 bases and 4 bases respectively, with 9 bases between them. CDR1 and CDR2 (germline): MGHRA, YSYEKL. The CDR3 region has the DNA TGCGCCAGCAGCCAAGAGGAGTTCGGCTATGGCTACACCTTC. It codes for CASSQEEFGYGYTF.

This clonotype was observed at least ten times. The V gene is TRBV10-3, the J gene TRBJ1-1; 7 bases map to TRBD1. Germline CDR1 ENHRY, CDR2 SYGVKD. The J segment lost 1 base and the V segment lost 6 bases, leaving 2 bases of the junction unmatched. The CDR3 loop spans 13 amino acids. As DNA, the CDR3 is TGTGCCATCAGGGGACAGCAGAACACTGAAGCTTTCTTT. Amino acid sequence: CAIRGQQNTEAFF.

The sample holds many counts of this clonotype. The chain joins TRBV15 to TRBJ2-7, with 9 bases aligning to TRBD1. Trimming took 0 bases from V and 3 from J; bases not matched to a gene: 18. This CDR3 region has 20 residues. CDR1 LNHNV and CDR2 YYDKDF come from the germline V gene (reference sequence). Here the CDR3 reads CATSRDLWDRAPSTIYEQYF. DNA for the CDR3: TGTGCCACCAGCAGAGATCTCTGGGACAGGGCCCCATCTACTATCTACGAGCAGTACTTC.

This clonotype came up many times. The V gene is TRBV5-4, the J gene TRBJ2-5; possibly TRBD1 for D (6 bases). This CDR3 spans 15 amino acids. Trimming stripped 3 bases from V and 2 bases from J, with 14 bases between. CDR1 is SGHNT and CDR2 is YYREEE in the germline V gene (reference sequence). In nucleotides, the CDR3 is TGTGCCAGCAGCTCCTCGACAGGATGGCAAGAGACCCAGTACTTC. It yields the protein CASSSSTGWQETQYF. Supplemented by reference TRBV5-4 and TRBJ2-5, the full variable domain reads ETGVTQSPTHLIKTRGQQVTLRCSSQSGHNTVSWYQQALGQGPQFIFQYYREEENGRGNFPPRFSGLQFPNYSSELNVNALELDDSALYLCASSSSTGWQETQYFGPGTRLLVL.

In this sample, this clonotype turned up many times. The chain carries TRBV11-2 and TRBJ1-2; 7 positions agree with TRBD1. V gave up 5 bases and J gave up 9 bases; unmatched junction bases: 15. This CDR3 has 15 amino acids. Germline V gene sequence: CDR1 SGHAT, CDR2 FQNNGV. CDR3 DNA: TGTGCCAGCAGCCCGGTAACAGGGGCGCGGAACAGCTACACCTTC. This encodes CASSPVTGARNSYTF.